These T cell receptor beta chains were read from a single sample in a study of cytomegalovirus exposure and HLA in healthy donors. Assay used: immunoSEQ multiplex PCR; TCRdb lists only in-frame clones, some missing. The data hold 150,000 to 160,000 clones, with around 79% observed a single time. The sample was PBMCs. The receptor set was obtained from a man aged 25-45 years in good health and CMV-seropositive. CDR3s include the opening cysteine and the closing phenylalanine or tryptophan. D genes are given only for firm matches. Some rows have no size entry. The others give once, few or many, or a class for an expanded clone.

J gene: TRBJ2-5; clone size: .; V gene: TRBV30; D gene: TRBD2; CDR3 protein: CAWNRAGHQETQYF; CDR3 DNA: TGTGCCTGGAACCGAGCGGGACACCAAGAGACCCAGTACTTC
J gene: TRBJ2-7; clone size: once; V gene: TRBV2; D gene: TRBD2; CDR3 protein: CASMTSGATYEQYF; CDR3 DNA: TGTGCCAGCATGACTAGCGGGGCGACCTACGAGCAGTACTTC
J gene: TRBJ2-1; clone size: .; V gene: TRBV6-4; D gene: .; CDR3 protein: CASSVDSYNEQFF; CDR3 DNA: TGTGCCAGCAGTGTGGACTCGTACAATGAGCAGTTCTTC
J gene: TRBJ1-5; clone size: once; V gene: TRBV7-8; D gene: TRBD1; CDR3 protein: CASILDRGQPQHF; CDR3 DNA: TGTGCCAGCATCTTGGACAGGGGCCAGCCCCAGCATTTT
J gene: TRBJ2-7; clone size: .; V gene: TRBV7-6; D gene: .; CDR3 protein: CASTPDNGYEQYF; CDR3 DNA: TGTGCCAGCACTCCGGACAACGGCTACGAGCAGTACTTC
J gene: TRBJ1-1; clone size: .; V gene: TRBV19; D gene: .; CDR3 protein: CASSIDGGPNTEAFF; CDR3 DNA: TGTGCCAGTAGTATAGACGGGGGTCCTAACACTGAAGCTTTCTTT
J gene: TRBJ2-7; clone size: .; V gene: TRBV6-5; D gene: .; CDR3 protein: CASSLVPEISYEQYF; CDR3 DNA: TGTGCCAGCAGTTTGGTCCCTGAGATCTCCTACGAGCAGTACTTC
J gene: TRBJ2-5; clone size: .; V gene: TRBV19; D gene: .; CDR3 protein: CASRMQGGRETQYF; CDR3 DNA: TGTGCCAGTAGAATGCAAGGGGGACGAGAGACCCAGTACTTC
J gene: TRBJ1-1; clone size: .; V gene: TRBV19; D gene: .; CDR3 protein: CATSTSRMNTEAFF; CDR3 DNA: TGTGCCACCTCAACTAGTCGGATGAACACTGAAGCTTTCTTT
J gene: TRBJ2-1; clone size: .; V gene: TRBV18; D gene: TRBD2; CDR3 protein: CASSPPGLAGSYNEQFF; CDR3 DNA: TGTGCCAGCTCACCACCTGGACTAGCGGGCTCCTACAATGAGCAGTTCTTC
J gene: TRBJ2-5; clone size: .; V gene: TRBV5-4; D gene: .; CDR3 protein: CASSLSGSKETQYF; CDR3 DNA: TGTGCCAGCAGCTTGTCGGGGTCGAAAGAGACCCAGTACTTC
J gene: TRBJ2-7; clone size: .; V gene: TRBV11-2; D gene: TRBD1; CDR3 protein: CASSRDRAHEQYF; CDR3 DNA: TGTGCCAGCAGTCGGGACAGGGCCCACGAGCAGTACTTC
J gene: TRBJ2-6; clone size: .; V gene: TRBV27; D gene: .; CDR3 protein: CASRILGSGANVLTF; CDR3 DNA: TGTGCCAGCAGGATCCTGGGGAGTGGGGCCAACGTCCTGACTTTC
J gene: TRBJ2-3; clone size: .; V gene: TRBV29-1; D gene: .; CDR3 protein: CSAGVDTQYF; CDR3 DNA: TGCAGCGCCGGAGTAGATACGCAGTATTTT
J gene: TRBJ1-1; clone size: .; V gene: TRBV5-1; D gene: TRBD1; CDR3 protein: CASSPGQGTEAFF; CDR3 DNA: TGCGCCAGCAGCCCGGGACAGGGCACTGAAGCTTTCTTT
J gene: TRBJ1-1; clone size: .; V gene: TRBV19; D gene: .; CDR3 protein: CASSMEAEAFF; CDR3 DNA: TGTGCCAGTAGTATGGAGGCTGAAGCTTTCTTT
J gene: TRBJ2-7; clone size: few; V gene: TRBV28; D gene: TRBD2; CDR3 protein: CASSLVAGGGEQYF; CDR3 DNA: TGTGCCAGCAGTTTAGTAGCGGGAGGTGGCGAGCAGTACTTC
J gene: TRBJ2-1; clone size: .; V gene: TRBV5-1; D gene: .; CDR3 protein: CASWAPGERVTYNEQFF; CDR3 DNA: TGCGCCAGCTGGGCCCCCGGGGAGAGGGTAACCTACAATGAGCAGTTCTTC
J gene: TRBJ2-3; clone size: .; V gene: TRBV6-1; D gene: .; CDR3 protein: CASQGSITDTQYF; CDR3 DNA: TGTGCCAGCCAGGGGTCGATCACAGATACGCAGTATTTT
J gene: TRBJ1-2; clone size: .; V gene: TRBV7-9; D gene: .; CDR3 protein: CASSLVRDPPNYGYTF; CDR3 DNA: TGTGCCAGCAGCTTAGTGCGGGATCCCCCCAACTATGGCTACACCTTC
J gene: TRBJ1-2; clone size: .; V gene: TRBV25-1; D gene: .; CDR3 protein: CASSEGGGPGGGYTF; CDR3 DNA: TGTGCCAGCAGTGAAGGGGGGGGCCCGGGGGGTGGCTACACCTTC
J gene: TRBJ2-3; clone size: .; V gene: TRBV6-5; D gene: .; CDR3 protein: CASSYSGGYADTQYF; CDR3 DNA: TGTGCCAGCAGTTACTCAGGCGGGTACGCAGATACGCAGTATTTT
J gene: TRBJ2-5; clone size: .; V gene: TRBV7-2; D gene: TRBD1; CDR3 protein: CASSFPAGGRETQYF; CDR3 DNA: TGTGCCAGCAGCTTCCCGGCAGGGGGCCGGGAGACCCAGTACTTC
J gene: TRBJ2-1; clone size: .; V gene: TRBV4-3; D gene: .; CDR3 protein: CASSQEDGTSYNEQFF; CDR3 DNA: TGCGCCAGCAGCCAAGAGGATGGGACATCATACAATGAGCAGTTCTTC
J gene: TRBJ2-7; clone size: once; V gene: TRBV7-3; D gene: .; CDR3 protein: CASSPGGPRREQYF; CDR3 DNA: TGTGCCAGCAGCCCCGGGGGACCCAGGAGGGAGCAGTACTTC
J gene: TRBJ2-3; clone size: .; V gene: TRBV10-1; D gene: .; CDR3 protein: CASSEGGTDTQYF; CDR3 DNA: TGCGCCAGCAGCGAAGGAGGGACAGATACGCAGTATTTT
J gene: TRBJ1-4; clone size: .; V gene: TRBV12-5; D gene: .; CDR3 protein: CASGLAVGAESEKLFF; CDR3 DNA: TGTGCTAGTGGTTTGGCCGTGGGGGCCGAGAGTGAAAAACTGTTTTTT
J gene: TRBJ1-1; clone size: .; V gene: TRBV29-1; D gene: .; CDR3 protein: CSVQPQGSTEAFF; CDR3 DNA: TGCAGCGTCCAACCTCAGGGGAGCACTGAAGCTTTCTTT
J gene: TRBJ1-1; clone size: .; V gene: TRBV6-4; D gene: .; CDR3 protein: CASSVTTNTEAFF; CDR3 DNA: TGTGCCAGCAGTGTGACAACGAACACTGAAGCTTTCTTT
J gene: TRBJ2-2; clone size: .; V gene: TRBV7-3; D gene: .; CDR3 protein: CASRGAGGELFF; CDR3 DNA: TGTGCCAGCAGAGGAGCGGGCGGGGAGCTGTTTTTT
J gene: TRBJ1-5; clone size: .; V gene: TRBV30; D gene: TRBD1; CDR3 protein: CAWGSDRAQPQHF; CDR3 DNA: TGTGCCTGGGGATCAGACAGGGCCCAGCCCCAGCATTTT
J gene: TRBJ2-5; clone size: .; V gene: TRBV6-1; D gene: .; CDR3 protein: CASSEGPTGQETQYF; CDR3 DNA: TGTGCCAGCAGTGAGGGCCCGACGGGGCAAGAGACCCAGTACTTC
J gene: TRBJ2-3; clone size: once; V gene: TRBV7-3; D gene: TRBD2; CDR3 protein: CASSSNLAGGTDTQYF; CDR3 DNA: TGTGCCAGCAGCTCCAATCTAGCGGGCGGAACAGATACGCAGTATTTT
J gene: TRBJ2-3; clone size: .; V gene: TRBV7-8; D gene: .; CDR3 protein: CASSPRWQGLADTQYF; CDR3 DNA: TGTGCCAGCAGCCCCAGATGGCAGGGGTTAGCAGATACGCAGTATTTT
J gene: TRBJ1-2; clone size: .; V gene: TRBV7-2; D gene: .; CDR3 protein: CASSLGGSANYGYTF; CDR3 DNA: TGTGCCAGCAGCTTGGGGGGGTCGGCTAACTATGGCTACACCTTC
J gene: TRBJ2-1; clone size: .; V gene: TRBV19; D gene: .; CDR3 protein: CASSFRERVNEQFF; CDR3 DNA: TGTGCCAGTAGTTTTCGGGAAAGGGTGAATGAGCAGTTCTTC
J gene: TRBJ1-5; clone size: .; V gene: TRBV27; D gene: .; CDR3 protein: CASSSNSGEPQHF; CDR3 DNA: TGTGCCAGCAGTTCCAACTCGGGGGAGCCCCAGCATTTT
J gene: TRBJ2-1; clone size: .; V gene: TRBV5-1; D gene: .; CDR3 protein: CASKAGPSYNEQFF; CDR3 DNA: TGCGCCAGCAAGGCGGGACCGTCCTACAATGAGCAGTTCTTC
J gene: TRBJ2-4; clone size: few; V gene: TRBV19; D gene: .; CDR3 protein: CASSIEGGEDIQYF; CDR3 DNA: TGTGCCAGTAGTATTGAAGGGGGAGAGGACATTCAGTACTTC
J gene: TRBJ2-2; clone size: .; V gene: TRBV19; D gene: TRBD1; CDR3 protein: CASSTTGGITGELFF; CDR3 DNA: TGTGCCAGTAGTACGACAGGGGGCATCACCGGGGAGCTGTTTTTT
J gene: TRBJ2-3; clone size: .; V gene: TRBV2; D gene: TRBD2; CDR3 protein: CASCCAAGGERTQYF; CDR3 DNA: TGTGCCAGCTGCTGTGCGGCGGGGGGGGAACGTACGCAGTATTTT
J gene: TRBJ2-7; clone size: .; V gene: TRBV9; D gene: TRBD2; CDR3 protein: CASSEGTSGVYEQYF; CDR3 DNA: TGTGCCAGCAGCGAAGGGACTAGCGGGGTCTACGAGCAGTACTTC
J gene: TRBJ1-5; clone size: few; V gene: TRBV5-6; D gene: .; CDR3 protein: CASSLGLGASNQPQHF; CDR3 DNA: TGTGCCAGCAGCTTGGGCTTGGGGGCGAGCAATCAGCCCCAGCATTTT
J gene: TRBJ2-7; clone size: .; V gene: TRBV4-2; D gene: TRBD1; CDR3 protein: CASSPGQGGGLYEQYF; CDR3 DNA: TGTGCCAGCAGCCCCGGACAGGGTGGAGGTCTCTACGAGCAGTACTTC
J gene: TRBJ1-2; clone size: .; V gene: TRBV10-3; D gene: .; CDR3 protein: CAISAGTVANYGYTF; CDR3 DNA: TGTGCCATCAGTGCAGGGACTGTGGCTAACTATGGCTACACCTTC